This TCR beta chain was sequenced during a study of T cells in Graves' hyperthyroidism and ophthalmopathy. Using RNA transcripts as the source, TCR beta CDR3 regions were amplified. The primer set for the first-round RT-PCR of the TCR CDR3 was HTBI. One entry per CDR3 protein, called by TCRdb with MiXCR from the multiplex PCR reads. The sample has about 690,000 distinct CDR3 sequences, about 18% seen once; the top ten hold 15% to 18%. Many counts were recorded for this clonotype. The V end was cut by 2 bases, the J end by 2 bases, with 12 bases between. The CDR3 is 15 residues long. Germline V gives CDR1 SGHRS, CDR2 YFSETQ.

The sample comprised blood. J is TRBJ2-3 and V is TRBV5-1; D is possibly TRBD2 (6 bases). The clonotype was recovered from a man aged 50 or older with Graves' hyperthyroidism. CDR3 residues: CASSLGGVITDTQYF. The CDR3 nucleotides are TGCGCCAGCAGCTTAGGCGGGGTAATCACAGATACGCAGTATTTT.